Given below is one TCR beta chain in context. What it binds is unknown. TCRdb reprocessed the 5' RACE reads via MiXCR and lists one record per CDR3 protein. The data show 240,000 or so distinct CDR3 sequences, about 13% seen once. This sample was taken from a study of identical twins. Points from the study as a whole: Zero-insertion analyses were open to partial confounding by invariant MAIT and iNKT cells. Conclusions came from cross-sectional statistical analysis, not from following the same donors.

This same sample was also part of a study on yellow fever vaccine responses in identical twins.

This TCR derives from a woman under 30 in good health. Sequenced material: memory (CD45RO+) T cells sorted from blood.

CDR3 bases: TGTGCCAGCAGAGGACCAGGGAAGTTCTACAATGAGCAGTTCTTC. Translating it yields CASRGPGKFYNEQFF. The chain couples TRBV6-4 to TRBJ2-1; D possibly corresponds to TRBD1 (5 bases). V was trimmed by 6 bases and J by 3 bases, leaving 15 bases between them. CDR3 length equals 15 residues. The germline V gene has CDR1 MRHNA and CDR2 SNTAGT.